One sample yielded the 18 T cell receptor beta chains listed below, sequenced in a study of T cells in localized non-small cell lung cancer. Here immunoSEQ multiplex PCR was the method, and the copy in TCRdb shows in-frame clones only, minus some. Altogether approximately 140,000 clones are present, more than 70% being singletons, with the ten largest covering around 1.8%. Sequences were derived from peripheral blood, sampled before any cancer treatment. These receptors all stem from a female donor older than 55 with stage I lung adenocarcinoma.

The chain couples TRBV4-1 to TRBJ2-2, with 8 bases aligning to TRBD1. The CDR3 is made up of 18 amino acids. Germline V gives CDR1 MGHRA, CDR2 YSYEKL. V was pared by 0 bases and J by 0 bases, with 6 bases of the junction left unmatched. The CDR3 protein is CASSQDQGASANTGELFF. CDR3 nucleotide sequence: TGCGCCAGCAGCCAAGATCAGGGGGCGTCTGCGAACACCGGGGAGCTGTTTTTT.

The chain couples TRBV30 to TRBJ2-1; 9 bases map to TRBD2. J lost 9 bases, V lost 3 bases, and 9 bases had no gene match. Germline CDR1 GTSNPN, CDR2 SVGIG (reference sequence). CDR3 length equals 14 residues. The CDR3 region is CAWRVSGSATEQFF. The CDR3 bases are TGTGCCTGGAGGGTTAGCGGGAGTGCGACTGAGCAGTTCTTC.

The chain links TRBV11-2 to TRBJ2-7; 8 bases are shared with TRBD2. With 1 base clipped from V and 2 bases from J, the junction kept 7 bases outside the gene matches. Per germline, CDR1 SGHAT and CDR2 FQNNGV. CDR3 length equals 16 residues. CDR3 amino acids: CASSLGWGGRPYEQYF. The DNA for the CDR3 is TGTGCCAGCAGCTTAGGATGGGGCGGGAGGCCCTACGAGCAGTACTTC.

The chain couples TRBV30 to TRBJ1-5, with a tentative D call TRBD1 (6 bases). Germline V gene sequence: CDR1 GTSNPN, CDR2 SVGIG (reference sequence). V dropped 3 bases and J dropped 4 bases, with 22 bases sitting between them. CDR3 length equals 17 residues. For the CDR3, the DNA is TGTGCCTGGAGAGGGTTGTGGGGGCCCTCTCTAAATCAGCCCCAGCATTTT. This gives the protein CAWRGLWGPSLNQPQHF. The entire variable domain, with the rest obtained from reference TRBV30 and TRBJ1-5, is as follows: SQTIHQWPATLVQPVGSPLSLECTVEGTSNPNLYWYRQAAGRGLQLLFYSVGIGQISSEVPQNLSASRPQDRQFILSSKKLLLSDSGFYLCAWRGLWGPSLNQPQHFGDGTRLSIL.

The gene calls are TRBV5-1 and TRBJ1-5; D is ambiguous. Germline V gene sequence: CDR1 SGHRS, CDR2 YFSETQ. This CDR3 spans 14 amino acids. The ends were cut back, 0 bases at V and 9 bases at J, with 13 bases in the middle. This CDR3 reads CASSLGGEGLPQHF. CDR3 bases: TGCGCCAGCAGCTTGGGCGGTGAAGGTCTGCCCCAGCATTTT.

J is TRBJ2-7 and V is TRBV29-1; no definite D call. The CDR3 has 14 amino acids. In germline, CDR1 is SQVTM, CDR2 ANQGSEA. V lost 5 bases, J lost 2 bases, and 16 bases lay in between. CDR3 sequence reads: CSVTLLGRTYEQYF. The CDR3 DNA is TGCAGCGTTACCCTCCTGGGAAGAACCTACGAGCAGTACTTC.

The chain has TRBV7-3 and TRBJ2-5; D unresolved. Germline V gene sequence: CDR1 SGHTA, CDR2 FQGTGA. The CDR3 spans 13 residues. V gave up 2 bases and J gave up 1 base, with 5 bases separating them. The CDR3: CASSLHIQETQYF. The CDR3 coding sequence is TGTGCCAGCAGCTTACACATCCAAGAGACCCAGTACTTC.

This chain links TRBV21-1 with TRBJ2-3; no check of the table's D call, TRBD2, against the DNA was made. TRBV21-1 is noted as a pseudogene. The CDR3 consists of 16 residues. This CDR3 is CASSKAGSGRGDTQYF. CDR3 DNA sequence: TGTGCCAGCAGCAAAGCTGGAAGCGGGAGGGGAGATACGCAGTATTTT.

The genes are TRBV30 and TRBJ1-4; 8 bases are shared with TRBD1. The CDR3 is made up of 15 amino acids. J was trimmed by 5 bases and V by 5 bases; bases with no gene match: 10. From germline, CDR1 is GTSNPN and CDR2 SVGIG (reference sequence). The DNA for the CDR3 is TGTGCCTGGGGATCAGGACAGGGAGAAAATGAAAAACTGTTTTTT. It codes for CAWGSGQGENEKLFF.

This chain links TRBV7-6 with TRBJ2-6; D might be TRBD1 (5 bases). The V end was cut by 1 base, the J end by 1 base, with 11 bases between. The CDR3 is made up of 17 amino acids. Germline CDR1 SGHVS, CDR2 FNYEAQ. The CDR3: CASSLEGANSGANVLTF. Here the CDR3 DNA reads TGTGCCAGCAGCTTAGAAGGGGCAAATTCTGGGGCCAACGTCCTGACTTTC.

This chain joins TRBV28 and TRBJ1-1; unclear D gene. The V gene lost 1 base and the J gene lost 1 base, with 13 bases spanning the gap. Germline CDR1 reads MDHEN; CDR2 reads SYDVKM. The CDR3 runs to 16 residues. CDR3 coding DNA: TGTGCCAGCAGTTTATTGAAGAAGGGCGGGAACACTGAAGCTTTCTTT. Protein: CASSLLKKGGNTEAFF.

This clone was observed a few times. CDR3 DNA sequence: TGTGCCAGCAGCTCGGGACGGGGCACCGGGGAGCTGTTTTTT. Protein: CASSSGRGTGELFF. The chain joins TRBV7-2 to TRBJ2-2; D possibly uses TRBD1 or TRBD2 (5 bases each). The CDR3 runs 14 residues. Germline V lookup: CDR1 SGHTA, CDR2 FQGNSA. Trimming stripped 4 bases from V and 4 bases from J, with 10 bases between.

The V gene is TRBV5-4, the J gene TRBJ1-1; unclear D gene. V lost 1 base, J lost 2 bases, and 9 bases lay in between. Germline assignment: CDR1 SGHNT and CDR2 YYREEE (reference sequence). This CDR3 comprises 14 residues. The CDR3 spells CASSLFGGNTEAFF. The CDR3 coding sequence is TGTGCCAGCAGCTTGTTTGGTGGAAACACTGAAGCTTTCTTT.

This clone has a single count. The rearrangement links TRBV5-1 to TRBJ2-1, with a tentative D call TRBD1 (5 bases). The V end lost 4 bases, the J end lost 12 bases, and 14 bases lay between the germline ends. The CDR3 has 12 amino acids. The V gene's germline CDR1 is SGHRS and CDR2 YFSETQ. For the CDR3, the DNA is TGCGCCAGCAGCATGACATCTCAGGGGCAGTTCTTC. Encoded protein: CASSMTSQGQFF.

The chain carries TRBV6-5 and TRBJ2-7, with 7 bases that match TRBD1. This CDR3 has 14 residues. The trim removed 8 bases at V and 4 bases at J, leaving 11 bases unmatched. Germline-derived CDR1 and CDR2 are MNHEY and SVGAGI. The CDR3 DNA reads TGTGCCAGCTTAAAAGACAGGGAAACTTACGAGCAGTACTTC. Amino acids: CASLKDRETYEQYF.

V gene TRBV6-1 combines with J gene TRBJ1-3; TRBD1 matches at 8 bases. The trim removed 4 bases at V and 8 bases at J, leaving 1 base unmatched. The CDR3 totals 12 residues. Germline CDR1 is MNHNS and CDR2 is SASEGT. Here the CDR3 reads CASSATGDTIYF. CDR3 nucleotide sequence: TGTGCCAGCAGTGCGACAGGGGACACCATATATTTT.

The chain couples TRBV5-1 to TRBJ2-1; 8 bases align to TRBD2. Germline V lookup: CDR1 SGHRS, CDR2 YFSETQ. The CDR3 is 13 amino acids. Trimming cost V 5 bases and J 7 bases; bases outside gene matches: 5. DNA of the CDR3: TGCGCCAGCAGTATAGCGGGACCGAATGAGCAGTTCTTC. Translation gives CASSIAGPNEQFF.

V gene TRBV5-4 combines with J gene TRBJ2-7, with D possibly TRBD1 on 5 matching bases. This CDR3 is built from 13 residues. The V gene lost 5 bases and the J gene lost 0 bases, with 9 bases spanning the gap. From germline, CDR1 is SGHNT and CDR2 YYREEE (reference sequence). The CDR3 region is CASSARDSYEQYF. The CDR3 nucleotides read TGTGCCAGCAGTGCCAGGGACTCCTACGAGCAGTACTTC.